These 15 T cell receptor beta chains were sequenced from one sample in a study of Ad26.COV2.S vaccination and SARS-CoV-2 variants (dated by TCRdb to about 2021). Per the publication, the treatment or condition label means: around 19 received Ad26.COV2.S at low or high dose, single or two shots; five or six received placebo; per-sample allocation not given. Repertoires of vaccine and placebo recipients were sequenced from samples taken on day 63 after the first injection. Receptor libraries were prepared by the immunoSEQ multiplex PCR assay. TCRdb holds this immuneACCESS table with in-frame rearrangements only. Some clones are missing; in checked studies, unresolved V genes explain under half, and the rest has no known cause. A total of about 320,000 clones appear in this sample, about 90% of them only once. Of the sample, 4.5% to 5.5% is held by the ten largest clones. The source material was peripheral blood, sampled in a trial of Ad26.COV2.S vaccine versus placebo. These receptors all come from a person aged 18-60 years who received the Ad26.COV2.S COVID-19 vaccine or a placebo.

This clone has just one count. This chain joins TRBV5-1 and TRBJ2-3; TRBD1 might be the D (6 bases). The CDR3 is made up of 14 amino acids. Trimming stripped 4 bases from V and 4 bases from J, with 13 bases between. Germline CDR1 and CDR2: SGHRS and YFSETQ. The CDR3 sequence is CASSPGQVADTQYF. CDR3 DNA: TGCGCCAGCAGCCCGGGACAAGTGGCAGATACGCAGTATTTT.

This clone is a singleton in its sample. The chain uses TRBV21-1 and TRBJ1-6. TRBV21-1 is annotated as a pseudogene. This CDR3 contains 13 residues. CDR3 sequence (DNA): TGTGCCAGCCTAAGAAAAGGCAATTCACCCCTCCACTTT. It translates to CASLRKGNSPLHF.

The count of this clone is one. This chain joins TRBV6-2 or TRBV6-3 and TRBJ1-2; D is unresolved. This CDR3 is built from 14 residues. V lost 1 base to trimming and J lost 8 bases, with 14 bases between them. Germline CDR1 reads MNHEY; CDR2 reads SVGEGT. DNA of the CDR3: TGTGCCAGCAGTTACTACTCGGGAAGTGGGGGCTACACCTTC. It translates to CASSYYSGSGGYTF.

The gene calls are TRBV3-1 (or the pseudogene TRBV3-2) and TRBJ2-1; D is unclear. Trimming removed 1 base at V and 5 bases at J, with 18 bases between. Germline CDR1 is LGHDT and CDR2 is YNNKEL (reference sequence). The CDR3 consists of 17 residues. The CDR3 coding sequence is TGTGCCAGCAGCCAAGGGCCTTGGCGCTGGGAAGACAATGAGCAGTTCTTC. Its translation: CASSQGPWRWEDNEQFF.

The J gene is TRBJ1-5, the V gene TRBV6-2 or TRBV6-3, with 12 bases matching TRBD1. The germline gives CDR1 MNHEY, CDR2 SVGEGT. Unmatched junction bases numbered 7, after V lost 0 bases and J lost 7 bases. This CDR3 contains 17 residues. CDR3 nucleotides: TGTGCCAGCAGTTACTCTCTGGGACAGGGGGCCTTACAGCCCCAGCATTTT. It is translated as CASSYSLGQGALQPQHF.

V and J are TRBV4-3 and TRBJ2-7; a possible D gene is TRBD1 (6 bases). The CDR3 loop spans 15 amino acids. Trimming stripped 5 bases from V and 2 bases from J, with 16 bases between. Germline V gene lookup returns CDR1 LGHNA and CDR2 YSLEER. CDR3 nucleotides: TGCGCCAGCAGCGAACAGGGCAGTGAAGCCTACGAGCAGTACTTC. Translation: CASSEQGSEAYEQYF.

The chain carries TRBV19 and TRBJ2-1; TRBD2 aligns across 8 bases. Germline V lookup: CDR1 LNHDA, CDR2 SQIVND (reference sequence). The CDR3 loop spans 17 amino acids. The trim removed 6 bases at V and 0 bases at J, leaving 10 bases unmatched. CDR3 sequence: CASRDTSGLSSYNEQFF. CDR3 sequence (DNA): TGTGCCAGTAGAGATACTAGCGGTCTAAGCTCCTACAATGAGCAGTTCTTC.

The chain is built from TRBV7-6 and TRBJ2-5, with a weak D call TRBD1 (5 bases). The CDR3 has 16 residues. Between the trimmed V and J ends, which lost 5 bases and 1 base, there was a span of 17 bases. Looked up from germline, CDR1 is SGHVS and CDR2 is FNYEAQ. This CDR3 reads CASSPYVAQVQETQYF. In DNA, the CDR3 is TGTGCCAGCAGCCCCTACGTCGCACAGGTCCAAGAGACCCAGTACTTC.

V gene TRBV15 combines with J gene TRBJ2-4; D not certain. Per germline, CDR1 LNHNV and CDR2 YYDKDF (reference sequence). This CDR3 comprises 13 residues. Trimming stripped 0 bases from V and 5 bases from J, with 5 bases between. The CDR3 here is CATSREVENIQYF. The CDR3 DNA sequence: TGTGCCACCAGCAGAGAGGTGGAAAACATTCAGTACTTC.

The chain's CDR3 is CAISLLGPAQGYTF. CDR3 sequence (DNA): TGTGCCATCAGCCTCCTGGGCCCGGCTCAGGGCTACACCTTC. This chain links TRBV10-3 with TRBJ1-2; no reliable D call. The V and J ends lost 6 bases and 8 bases respectively, with 19 bases between them. From germline, CDR1 is ENHRY and CDR2 SYGVKD. CDR3 length equals 14 residues.

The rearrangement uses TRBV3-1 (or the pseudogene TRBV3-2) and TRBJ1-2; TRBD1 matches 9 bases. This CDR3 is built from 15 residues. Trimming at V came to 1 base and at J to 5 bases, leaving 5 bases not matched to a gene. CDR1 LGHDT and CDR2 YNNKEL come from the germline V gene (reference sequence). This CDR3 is CASSQGGTGQYGYTF. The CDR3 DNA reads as TGTGCCAGCAGCCAAGGCGGGACAGGGCAATATGGCTACACCTTC.

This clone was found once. The DNA for the CDR3 is TGTGCCAGCAGCCTCGCCAAATACGAGCAGTACTTC. It yields the protein CASSLAKYEQYF. J is TRBJ2-7 and V is TRBV7-2; no firm D call. This CDR3 has 12 amino acids. Germline V gene sequence: CDR1 SGHTA, CDR2 FQGNSA. With 5 bases removed from V and 4 bases from J, the gap between germline ends came to 9 bases.

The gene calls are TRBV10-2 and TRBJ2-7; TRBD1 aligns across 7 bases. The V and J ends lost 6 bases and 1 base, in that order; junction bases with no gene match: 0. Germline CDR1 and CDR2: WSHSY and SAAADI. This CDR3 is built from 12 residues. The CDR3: CASSRGSYEQYF. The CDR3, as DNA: TGCGCCAGCAGCAGGGGGTCCTACGAGCAGTACTTC.

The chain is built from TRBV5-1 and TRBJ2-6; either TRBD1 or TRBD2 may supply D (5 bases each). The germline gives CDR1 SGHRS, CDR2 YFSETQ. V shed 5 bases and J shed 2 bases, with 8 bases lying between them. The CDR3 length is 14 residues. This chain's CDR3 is CASRRDAGANVLTF. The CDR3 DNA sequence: TGCGCCAGCAGAAGGGACGCTGGGGCCAACGTCCTGACTTTC.

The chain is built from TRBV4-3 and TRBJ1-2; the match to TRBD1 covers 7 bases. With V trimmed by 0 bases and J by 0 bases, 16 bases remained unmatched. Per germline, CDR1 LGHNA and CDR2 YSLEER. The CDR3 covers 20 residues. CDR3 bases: TGCGCCAGCAGCCAAGATCGGGACAGAATCTCAACAGGAACTAACTATGGCTACACCTTC. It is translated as CASSQDRDRISTGTNYGYTF.